Listed below are T cell receptor beta chains from one sample, sequenced in a study of blood T cell repertoires in COVID-19. Measured with immunoSEQ multiplex PCR; TCRdb has only the in-frame clones, and not every one. The data show around 60,000 clones, around 77% seen once. Sample: peripheral blood. The receptors stem from a woman aged 65 to 85 with COVID-19, enrolled during active disease. Both conserved end residues are trimmed from each CDR3.

v_call	j_call	cdr3_aa
TRBV4-3	TRBJ2-6	ASSLLLAGAGANVLT
TRBV6-5	TRBJ1-3	ATLQGIFSGNTIY
TRBV3-1/TRBV3-2	TRBJ2-3	ASRLTAKDTQY
TRBV10-3	TRBJ2-3	AISGGEEGQDTQY
TRBV6-5	TRBJ1-4	ASSYPTGGNEKLF
TRBV27	TRBJ1-1	ASSRGSEAF
TRBV4-2	TRBJ2-2	ASSQDPPGGHDGELF
TRBV4-3	TRBJ2-5	ASSQGLAEQETQY
TRBV19	TRBJ1-1	ATLRGWGNTEAF
TRBV3-1/TRBV3-2	TRBJ1-1	ASSQEPHTRVGTEAF
TRBV6-5	TRBJ1-2	ASRRQSYGYT
TRBV10-3	TRBJ2-7	AISPRTGKNYEQY
TRBV27	TRBJ1-4	ASSWALNEKLF
TRBV4-1	TRBJ2-4	ASSPRRGTKNIQY
TRBV18	TRBJ2-7	ASSPASGGSYEQY
TRBV5-4	TRBJ2-1	ASSLGSGRYNEQF
TRBV12-3/TRBV12-4	TRBJ1-2	ASSFGGSGYT
TRBV5-1	TRBJ2-3	ASSLAVTDTQY
TRBV24-1	TRBJ2-2	ATSDHRGGHTNTGELF
TRBV11-3	TRBJ2-5	ASSLERVPQETQY
TRBV18	TRBJ2-5	ASSPPAGGETQY
TRBV27	TRBJ1-2	ASSLGGGYYGYT
TRBV7-2	TRBJ1-3	ASSLVQGLGNTIY
TRBV19	TRBJ2-7	ASSSRDGPYEQY
TRBV7-3	TRBJ1-5	ASSFGQNQPQH
TRBV5-1	TRBJ2-7	ASSLGGRLYEQY
TRBV3-1/TRBV3-2	TRBJ2-6	ASSQGLAVGANVLT
TRBV5-1	TRBJ1-4	ASSLGTATNEKLF
TRBV28	TRBJ1-5	ASSPPGQFGDSNQPQH
TRBV18	TRBJ1-1	ASSPDRGGGTEAF
TRBV13	TRBJ2-1	ASSLSFNEQF
TRBV7-2	TRBJ2-1	ASRQDRSGYNEQF
TRBV18	TRBJ2-7	ASSPPYRASSEQY
TRBV6-5	TRBJ2-2	ASSPRTGSAGELF
TRBV2	TRBJ2-1	ASSARTGAYNEQF
TRBV5-5	TRBJ1-4	ASSLRLGFANEKLF
TRBV6-5	TRBJ1-2	ASSPTGDGYT
TRBV19	TRBJ2-1	ASSIGSSRYSYNEQF
TRBV5-5	TRBJ2-3	ASSLEGAGDTQY
TRBV7-2	TRBJ1-4	ASSLSGGGGEKLF
TRBV2	TRBJ1-6	ASSKGYRGITPLH
TRBV19	TRBJ2-1	ASSKDLAGGLNNEQF
TRBV11-2	TRBJ2-1	ASSPLSSEQF
TRBV7-2	TRBJ2-2	ASSLVDGSAGELF
TRBV3-1/TRBV3-2	TRBJ1-2	ASSQVETYGYT
TRBV11-3	TRBJ1-1	ASSLEDGDTEAF
TRBV27	TRBJ2-1	ASSLRNRVGDEQF
TRBV6-5	TRBJ2-7	ASRETGVNEQY
TRBV19	TRBJ2-3	ASRDLAGGGTDTQY
TRBV29-1	TRBJ1-4	SAAAGAKLF
TRBV2	TRBJ1-3	ASRDRGAGNTIY